The next 30 T cell receptor beta chains were all read from a single sample in a study of blood T cell repertoires in COVID-19. Sequenced by immunoSEQ multiplex PCR; TCRdb stores in-frame clones only, minus some. The sample yields over 120,000 clones, more than 60% seen once. Sequenced: peripheral blood. The receptors derive from a woman between 45 and 60 years old with active or convalescent COVID-19.

The rearrangement links TRBV7-9 to TRBJ1-4; TRBD1 might be the D (6 bases). Germline CDR1 and CDR2: SEHNR and FQNEAQ (reference sequence). The CDR3 totals 15 residues. The V end was cut by 5 bases, the J end by 5 bases, with 15 bases between. CDR3 DNA sequence: TGTGCCAGCAGCGAAGGACAGCCTATGAATGAAAAACTGTTTTTT. This sequence encodes CASSEGQPMNEKLFF.

This clone has ten or more counts. This sequence joins TRBV19 and TRBJ2-7, with 15 nucleotides matching TRBD2. The CDR3 totals 17 residues. Germline CDR1 is LNHDA and CDR2 is SQIVND (reference sequence). V lost 5 bases to trimming and J lost 0 bases; unmatched junction nucleotides: 5. The CDR3 sequence is CASSRTSGRASSYEQYF. The CDR3 coding sequence is TGTGCCAGTAGTCGGACTAGCGGGAGGGCGAGCTCCTACGAGCAGTACTTC.

The chain recombines TRBV7-9 with TRBJ2-1, with D hard to call. Germline V lookup: CDR1 SEHNR, CDR2 FQNEAQ (reference sequence). V lost 5 bases and J lost 6, with 5 bases in between. The CDR3 length is 11 residues. Here the CDR3 reads CASSRGNEQFF. CDR3 in DNA: TGTGCCAGCAGCCGAGGCAATGAGCAGTTCTTC.

This clone was picked up a small number of times. The chain is built from TRBV28 and TRBJ1-4; D unresolved. Looked up from germline, CDR1 is MDHEN and CDR2 is SYDVKM. The CDR3 is made up of 11 amino acids. V was clipped by 5 bases and J by 7 bases, with 5 bases between them. In nucleotides, the CDR3 is TGTGCCAGCAGTCTCCCTGAAAAACTGTTTTTT. This sequence encodes CASSLPEKLFF.

The chain joins TRBV6-2 or TRBV6-3 to TRBJ2-2, with D tentatively TRBD2 (6 bases). V was cut by 2 bases and J by 10 bases, with 8 bases left in between. Germline values: CDR1 MNHEY, CDR2 SVGEGT. The CDR3 sequence is 12 residues long. In DNA form, the CDR3 reads TGTGCCAGCAGTTACGCGGGGACGGAGCTGTTTTTT. Translating it yields CASSYAGTELFF.

This chain uses TRBV6-2 or TRBV6-3 with TRBJ1-6; D is unresolved. The V end lost 6 bases, the J end lost 6 bases, and 18 bases lay between the germline ends. Per the germline V gene, CDR1 is MNHEY and CDR2 is SVGEGT. The CDR3 totals 16 residues. The CDR3 DNA is TGTGCCAGCAGCCCCCTGAGCGGGCACCCTAATTCACCCCTCCACTTT. Translating gives CASSPLSGHPNSPLHF.

The rearrangement uses TRBV29-1 and TRBJ1-2; 10 positions agree with TRBD1. With 7 bases clipped from V and 8 bases from J, the junction kept 7 bases outside the gene matches. In germline, CDR1 is SQVTM, CDR2 ANQGSEA. The CDR3 runs 12 residues. As DNA, the CDR3 is TGCAGCGCTGTCGGACAGGGGGGCGGCTACACCTTC. Its protein is CSAVGQGGGYTF.

This clone was seen a few times. The chain carries TRBV7-2 and TRBJ2-2; D perhaps matches TRBD1 (5 bases). This CDR3 spans 13 amino acids. The germline V gene encodes CDR1 SGHTA and CDR2 FQGNSA. Between the trimmed V and J ends, which lost 3 bases and 7 bases, there was a span of 9 bases. CDR3 amino acids: CASSLGPNGELFF. CDR3 bases: TGTGCCAGCAGCTTGGGGCCCAACGGGGAGCTGTTTTTT.

This sequence joins TRBV5-1 and TRBJ1-1, with D possibly being TRBD1 (5 bases). The CDR3 consists of 14 residues. V lost 2 bases and J lost 2, with 10 bases in between. Germline lookup yields CDR1 SGHRS and CDR2 YFSETQ. CDR3 sequence: CASSFGTPNTEAFF. CDR3 sequence (DNA): TGCGCCAGCAGCTTCGGGACTCCCAACACTGAAGCTTTCTTT.

The CDR3 reads CASSLPGETQYF. CDR3 nucleotide sequence: TGTGCCAGCAGCCTTCCGGGGGAGACCCAGTACTTC. This chain joins TRBV28 and TRBJ2-5; possibly TRBD2 for D (5 bases). The CDR3 consists of 12 residues. Deletions cut 6 bases from V and 5 bases from J, with 10 bases between. The germline V gene encodes CDR1 MDHEN and CDR2 SYDVKM.

This clone was seen more than once but under ten times. The chain combines TRBV7-6 with TRBJ2-2; TRBD1 matches 10 bases. CDR3 length: 16 residues. Germline V CDR1 and CDR2: SGHVS, FNYEAQ. V shed 5 bases, J shed 8 bases, and the junction held 11 bases outside the gene matches. CDR3 nucleotide sequence: TGTGCCAGCAGCCCGAGCGATGACAGGGGGCCGGGGGAGCTGTTTTTT. Its translation: CASSPSDDRGPGELFF.

The rearrangement links TRBV7-2 to TRBJ2-7; 8 bases agree with TRBD1. The CDR3 totals 13 residues. The trim removed 3 bases at V and 9 bases at J, leaving 7 bases unmatched. Germline V gene sequence: CDR1 SGHTA, CDR2 FQGNSA. CDR3 sequence (DNA): TGTGCCAGCAGCTTCGGACAGGGTAGGCGGCAGTACTTC. This sequence encodes CASSFGQGRRQYF.

The genes are TRBV6-5 and TRBJ2-7; D uncertain. Germline CDR1 and CDR2: MNHEY and SVGAGI. Between the trimmed V and J ends, which lost 8 bases and 0 bases, there was a span of 5 bases. CDR3 length: 11 residues. CDR3 protein: CASVYSYEQYF. CDR3 DNA sequence: TGTGCCAGCGTGTACTCCTACGAGCAGTACTTC.

This chain uses TRBV27 with TRBJ1-2; D unclear. The CDR3 runs to 13 residues. The germline V gene encodes CDR1 MNHEY and CDR2 SMNVEV (reference sequence). Trimming took 6 bases from V and 7 from J, leaving 15 bases between them. The CDR3 loop is CASSPSGISGYTF. In DNA, the CDR3 is TGTGCCAGCAGCCCTTCCGGGATCTCTGGCTACACCTTC.

The chain has TRBV6-6 and TRBJ1-4; a weak D match, TRBD1 (6 bases). Germline V gives CDR1 MNHNY, CDR2 SVGAGI (reference sequence). V was clipped by 0 bases and J by 4 bases, with 12 bases between them. The CDR3 sequence is 16 residues long. In DNA form, the CDR3 reads TGTGCCAGCAGTTACTCGGCGGACAGACTTAATGAAAAACTGTTTTTT. Protein: CASSYSADRLNEKLFF.

This chain links TRBV5-8 with TRBJ1-3; D might be TRBD1 (5 bases). The germline V and J ends were trimmed by 9 bases and 0 bases, with 19 bases remaining between them. The CDR3 sequence is 16 residues long. Germline V CDR1 and CDR2: SGHTS, YDEGEE. CDR3 DNA sequence: TGTGCCACCCGTCAACAGACAGATCCCTCTGGAAACACCATATATTTT. It translates to CATRQQTDPSGNTIYF.

This chain joins TRBV10-1 and TRBJ1-2, with TRBD1 matching 9 bases. Germline V gives CDR1 WNHNN, CDR2 SYGVQD (reference sequence). CDR3 length: 14 residues. Trimming cost V 4 bases and J 4 bases; bases outside gene matches: 4. CDR3 coding DNA: TGCGCCAGCAGTGGGGGACAGGGTGCCTATGGCTACACCTTC. Its protein is CASSGGQGAYGYTF.

The chain links TRBV29-1 to TRBJ1-1; TRBD1 agrees at 11 bases. Germline values: CDR1 SQVTM, CDR2 ANQGSEA. Trimming removed 7 bases from V and 2 bases from J; junction bases left unmatched: 0. This CDR3 comprises 12 residues. CDR3 loop: CSGTGGNTEAFF. The CDR3 bases are TGCAGCGGGACAGGGGGCAACACTGAAGCTTTCTTT.

The chain has TRBV7-8 and TRBJ2-6; TRBD1 agrees at 8 bases. This CDR3 is built from 18 residues. V trimming: 5 bases; J trimming: 0 bases; junction bases outside the gene matches: 9. The germline V gene encodes CDR1 SGHVS and CDR2 FQNEAQ. As DNA, the CDR3 is TGTGCCAGCAGCGCATCAGGGGGCTTGAACTCTGGGGCCAACGTCCTGACTTTC. It yields the protein CASSASGGLNSGANVLTF.

The chain joins TRBV11-2 to TRBJ2-5, with 13 bases that match TRBD2. Germline V lookup: CDR1 SGHAT, CDR2 FQNNGV. V shed 5 bases and J 5 bases; nucleotides not matched to a gene: 8. The CDR3 sequence is 16 residues long. For the CDR3, the DNA is TGTGCCAGCAGCCCTAGGACTAGCGGGGGCCGGGAGACCCAGTACTTC. This translates into CASSPRTSGGRETQYF.

The chain combines TRBV4-2 with TRBJ1-1, with D perhaps TRBD1 (6 bases). Germline CDR1 LGHNA, CDR2 YNFKEQ. Trimming took 6 bases from V and 1 from J, leaving 15 bases between them. This CDR3 comprises 15 residues. The CDR3 loop is CASSKEGGANTEAFF. As DNA, the CDR3 is TGTGCCAGCAGTAAAGAGGGGGGGGCGAACACTGAAGCTTTCTTT.

The chain couples TRBV2 to TRBJ1-2, with D possibly matching TRBD1 (6 bases). Germline CDR1 and CDR2: SNHLY and FYNNEI. V was cut by 2 bases and J by 7 bases, with 17 bases left in between. The length of the CDR3 is 15 residues. For the CDR3, the DNA is TGTGCCAGCAGTGAAACCAACAGGGAAGTGGCTGGCTACACCTTC. Translation: CASSETNREVAGYTF.

The CDR3 coding sequence is TGTGCCTGGAGTGGCTTAACAGGGGAGAACACTGAAGCTTTCTTT. Its protein product is CAWSGLTGENTEAFF. The gene calls are TRBV30 and TRBJ1-1, with 7 bases that match TRBD1. The CDR3 is 15 residues long. Germline V gene lookup returns CDR1 GTSNPN and CDR2 SVGIG (reference sequence). With V trimmed by 1 base and J by 1 base, 6 bases remained unmatched.

This clone was seen only a few times. The chain recombines TRBV16 with TRBJ1-1; the D gene is possibly TRBD1 (5 bases). V was cut by 4 bases and J by 4 bases, with 13 bases left in between. Looked up from germline, CDR1 is KGHSY and CDR2 is FQNENV. The CDR3 covers 14 residues. CDR3 bases: TGTGCCAGCAGCCCCCGGACAAGGACCACTGAAGCTTTCTTT. Protein product: CASSPRTRTTEAFF.

The genes are TRBV19 and TRBJ2-1; the match to TRBD2 covers 12 bases. Looked up from germline, CDR1 is LNHDA and CDR2 is SQIVND (reference sequence). This CDR3 region has 15 residues. Germline trimming cut 5 bases from V and 13 bases from J; bases unmatched to any gene: 12. The CDR3 loop reads CASSAELAGGPGQFF. Written as DNA, the CDR3 is TGTGCCAGTAGTGCGGAACTAGCGGGAGGTCCCGGTCAGTTCTTC.

The V gene is TRBV4-2, the J gene TRBJ2-6; D might be TRBD1 (5 bases). CDR3 size: 19 residues. The V gene's germline CDR1 is LGHNA and CDR2 YNFKEQ. V dropped 0 bases and J dropped 0 bases, with 15 bases sitting between them. The DNA of the CDR3 is TGTGCCAGCAGCCAAGATCCGGACACAACTTACTCTGGGGCCAACGTCCTGACTTTC. Residues: CASSQDPDTTYSGANVLTF.

V usage is TRBV2 and J usage is TRBJ1-5, with D possibly matching TRBD1 (6 bases). Germline assignment: CDR1 SNHLY and CDR2 FYNNEI. This CDR3 has 15 residues. V gave up 6 bases and J gave up 0 bases, with 12 bases separating them. The CDR3: CASSADRFSNQPQHF. CDR3 bases: TGTGCCAGCAGCGCGGACAGATTTAGCAATCAGCCCCAGCATTTT.

This clone occurred a few times. This chain links TRBV19 with TRBJ1-2, with 11 bases that match TRBD1. In germline, CDR1 is LNHDA, CDR2 SQIVND (reference sequence). CDR3 length: 15 residues. V was clipped by 5 bases and J by 7 bases; unmatched bases: 9. CDR3 DNA: TGTGCCAGTAGTCCGGAGCGGACAGGGGGCGGTGGCTACACCTTC. This gives the protein CASSPERTGGGGYTF.

The chain recombines TRBV12-3 or TRBV12-4 with TRBJ1-2, with a weak D call TRBD1 (5 bases). V lost 6 bases and J 4 bases, leaving 6 bases between the germline ends. This CDR3 contains 11 residues. The CDR3 here is CASSGGYGYTF. Here the CDR3 DNA reads TGTGCCAGCAGCGGGGGCTATGGCTACACCTTC.

This clone was seen a single time. The rearrangement uses TRBV6-5 and TRBJ1-2, with 7 bases fitting TRBD1. V was pared by 5 bases and J by 8 bases, with 8 bases of the junction left unmatched. In germline, CDR1 is MNHEY, CDR2 SVGAGI. The length of the CDR3 is 13 residues. CDR3 in DNA: TGTGCCAGCAGTACAGGGGCCGTTGGCGGCTACACCTTC. Its translation: CASSTGAVGGYTF.